Reported below is one TCR beta chain. This sample was included in a study of OX40 agonist ivuxolimab in advanced cancers. In the study overall: At just under 85% male, the cohort had a mean age of about 55 years, ranging from about 23 to 79.

The CDR3 runs to 14 residues. After removal of 5 bases from V and 5 bases from J, the junction contained 6 bases not matched to a gene. Germline V gene sequence: CDR1 MDHEN, CDR2 SYDVKM. Excluded were patients having autoimmune disease history or systemic immunosuppression. Generated by immunoSEQ multiplex PCR, the TCRdb table keeps only in-frame clones and is missing some. The sample consists of about 82,000 clones, 75% to 95% of them appearing once. The chain combines TRBV28 with TRBJ2-4; the match to TRBD2 covers 7 bases. The origin of this receptor is an adult with an advanced solid tumor such as melanoma, head and neck, liver or kidney cancer. This specimen was CD4+ or CD8+ T cells sorted from blood, taken in a trial of the OX40 agonist ivuxolimab. CDR3 coding DNA: TGTGCCAGCAGTAAGATGCTAGCGGAAAACATTCAGTACTTC. Protein product: CASSKMLAENIQYF.